This TCR beta chain was captured by sequencing in a study of OX40 agonist ivuxolimab in advanced cancers. Turning to the study itself: Among those treated, three patients had partial responses, one with hepatocellular carcinoma and two with cutaneous melanoma.

Overall study findings and caveats: At 0.1 to 3.0 mg/kg and by week 6, clonal expansion occurred in CD4+ and CD8+ blood T cells. CD4+ T cells averaged fewer expanded clones than CD8+ T cells.

As for this clone: The target antigen is unknown.

Germline V gene lookup returns CDR1 SGHRS and CDR2 YFSETQ. Trimming left V 4 bases short and J 3 bases short, with 17 bases between. The CDR3 is 15 amino acids. Clones were read by immunoSEQ multiplex PCR, and TCRdb kept only the in-frame ones, dropping some. In the table there are tens of thousands of clones, 70% to 90% of which are singletons. Individuals having autoimmune disease history or systemic immunosuppression were not enrolled. This sample comprised CD4+ or CD8+ T cells sorted from blood, obtained in a trial of the OX40 agonist ivuxolimab. This receptor was identified in an adult with an advanced solid tumor such as melanoma, head and neck, liver or kidney cancer. This rearrangement joins TRBV5-1 to TRBJ2-7; D may be TRBD1 (7 bases). CDR3 sequence (DNA): TGCGCCAGCAGCGGAGGGACAGAAGTATTCTACGAGCAGTACTTC. It yields the protein CASSGGTEVFYEQYF.